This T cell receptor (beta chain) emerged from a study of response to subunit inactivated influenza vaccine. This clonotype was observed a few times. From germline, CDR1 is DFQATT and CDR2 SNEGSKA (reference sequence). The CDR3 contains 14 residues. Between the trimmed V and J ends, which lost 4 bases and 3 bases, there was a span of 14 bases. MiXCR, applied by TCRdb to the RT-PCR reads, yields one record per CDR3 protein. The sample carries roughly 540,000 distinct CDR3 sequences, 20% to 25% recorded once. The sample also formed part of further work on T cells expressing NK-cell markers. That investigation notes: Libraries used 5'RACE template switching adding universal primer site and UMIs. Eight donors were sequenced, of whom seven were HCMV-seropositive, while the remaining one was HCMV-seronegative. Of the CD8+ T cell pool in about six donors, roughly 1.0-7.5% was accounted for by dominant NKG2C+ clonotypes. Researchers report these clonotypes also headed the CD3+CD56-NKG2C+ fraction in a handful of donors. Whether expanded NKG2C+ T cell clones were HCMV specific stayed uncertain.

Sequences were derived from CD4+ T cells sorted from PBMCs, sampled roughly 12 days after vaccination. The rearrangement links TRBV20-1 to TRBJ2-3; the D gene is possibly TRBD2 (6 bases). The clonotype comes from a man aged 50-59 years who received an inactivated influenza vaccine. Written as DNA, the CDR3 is TGCAGTGCTAACGTCGGGAGTCCAACAGATACGCAGTATTTT. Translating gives CSANVGSPTDTQYF.